This T cell receptor beta chain appears in the sequencing data of a study of PD-1 blockade in classical Hodgkin lymphoma. Whole-study results and caveats: Undefined causes, possibly disease activity or prior therapy, underlie the repertoire differences. Any patient who commenced nivolumab under 1 year after ASCT was excluded. By C4D1, CD4+ diversity increased significantly, especially in complete responders.

To note about this clone: The antigen is undetermined.

This CDR3 is built from 18 residues. Generated by immunoSEQ multiplex PCR, the TCRdb table keeps only in-frame clones and is missing some. Of some 40,000 clones in the sample, 75% to 85% are singletons; the top ten hold 11%. No patient escaped relapse after autologous stem cell transplantation, and brentuximab vedotin exposure varied. Complete response, partial response or progressive disease constituted the best response categories observed. Sequencing used peripheral blood mononuclear cells (PBMCs), obtained at baseline. This chain joins TRBV21-1 and TRBJ2-2; the table's D call of TRBD2 was not tested on the DNA. TRBV21-1 is classified as a pseudogene. This receptor was taken from a human donor with classical Hodgkin lymphoma. CDR3 region: CASSKGAISSGNTGELFF. The CDR3 DNA reads as TGTGCCAGCAGCAAAGGGGCGATATCTAGCGGGAACACCGGGGAGCTGTTTTTT.